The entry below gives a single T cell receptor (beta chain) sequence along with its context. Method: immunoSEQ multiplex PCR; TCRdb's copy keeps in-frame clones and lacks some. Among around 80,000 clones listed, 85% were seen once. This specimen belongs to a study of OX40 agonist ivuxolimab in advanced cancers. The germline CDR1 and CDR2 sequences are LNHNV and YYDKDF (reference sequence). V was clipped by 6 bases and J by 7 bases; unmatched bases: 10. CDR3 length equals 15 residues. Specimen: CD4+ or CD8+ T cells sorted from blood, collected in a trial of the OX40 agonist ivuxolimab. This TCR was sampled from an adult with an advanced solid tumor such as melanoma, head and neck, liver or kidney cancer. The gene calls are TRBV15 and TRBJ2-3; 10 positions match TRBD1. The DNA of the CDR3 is TGTGCCACCAGTCCGCGACAGGGGGCGATGAATACGCAGTATTTT. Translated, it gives CATSPRQGAMNTQYF.